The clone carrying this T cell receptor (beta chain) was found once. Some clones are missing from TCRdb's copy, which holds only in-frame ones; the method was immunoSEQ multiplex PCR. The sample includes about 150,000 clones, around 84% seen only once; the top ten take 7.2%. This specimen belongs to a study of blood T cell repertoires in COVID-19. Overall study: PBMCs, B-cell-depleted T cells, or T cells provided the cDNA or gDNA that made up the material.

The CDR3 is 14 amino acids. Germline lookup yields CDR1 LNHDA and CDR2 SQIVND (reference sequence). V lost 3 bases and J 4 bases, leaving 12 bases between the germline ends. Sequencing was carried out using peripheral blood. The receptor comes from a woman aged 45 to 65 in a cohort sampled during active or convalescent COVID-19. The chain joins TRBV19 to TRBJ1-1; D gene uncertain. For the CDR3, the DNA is TGTGCCAGTAGTATTATCAGCGGGCTCACTGAAGCTTTCTTT. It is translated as CASSIISGLTEAFF. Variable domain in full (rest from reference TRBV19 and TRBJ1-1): DGGITQSPKYLFRKEGQNVTLSCEQNLNHDAMYWYRQDPGQGLRLIYYSQIVNDFQKGDIAEGYSVSREKKESFPLTVTSAQKNPTAFYLCASSIISGLTEAFFGQGTRLTVV.